This TCR beta chain came from a study of neoadjuvant anti-PD-1 for oral cavity cancer. The CDR3 loop spans 16 amino acids. Germline values: CDR1 PRHDT, CDR2 FYEKMQ (reference sequence). V was cut by 6 bases and J by 8 bases, with 23 bases left in between. PBMC libraries mostly used around 500 ng of input genomic DNA, with six replicates per sample. The table came from immunoSEQ multiplex PCR; TCRdb's copy has only in-frame clones and leaves some out. The profile shows around 67,000 clones, roughly nine tenths of them singletons. Time point indicated: after neoadjuvant nivolumab, at surgical resection.

Here the sequenced sample was PBMCs, taken after nivolumab (anti-PD-1) treatment. The receptor was derived from a person aged 35-79 years with oral cavity squamous cell carcinoma. This chain connects TRBV13 to TRBJ2-1; D unclear. This CDR3 is CASSHSGSLLRDEQFF. The CDR3 nucleotides read TGTGCCAGCAGTCATTCAGGTAGCCTTCTCCGGGATGAGCAGTTCTTC.